Sequencing of this T cell receptor (beta chain) was carried out in a study of cytomegalovirus exposure and HLA in healthy donors. This clone came up once. In the PCR, 60 Vbeta and 13 Jbeta primers were used. Produced via immunoSEQ multiplex PCR; TCRdb's table is partial and in-frame only. Found here are around 120,000 clones, approximately 78% of them singletons; the top ten hold 2.5% to 3.5%. J gave up 6 bases and V 1 base, and 2 bases lay outside the gene matches. CDR3 length: 14 amino acids. The germline V gene encodes CDR1 SGHVS and CDR2 FNYEAQ. The sequencing sample was made of PBMCs. The source of this sequence is a woman in her thirties in good health and CMV-seropositive. The chain is built from TRBV7-6 and TRBJ2-2, with 7 bases identical to TRBD1. CDR3 region: CASSLGQGAGELFF. The DNA of the CDR3 is TGTGCCAGCAGCTTAGGTCAGGGGGCCGGGGAGCTGTTTTTT.